The 2 T cell receptor beta chains below were found in one sample sequenced in a study of T cell repertoires in cytomegalovirus infection (dated by TCRdb to between 2019 and 2020). Reads for this sample came from an Illumina HiSeq 1500. Starting from the raw public reads, TCRdb applied fastp trimming at Q25, assembled clones with MiXCR and retained in-frame beta chains. Each entry is one CDR3 protein sequence, shown with its most common DNA and genes. For this sample the table gives about 570,000 distinct CDR3 sequences, of which 40% were detected only once. The ten largest clones add up to 48% of the sample. The treatment or condition label of this sample denotes: in vitro stimulation with specific CMV peptide epitopes to enrich CMV-specific T cells. These receptors have no identified antigens. The starting material was cultured PBMCs, obtained from culture after CMV antigen stimulation. These receptors were collected from a human donor in good health (CMV status not recorded). Some clones in this sample may be carry-over from other donors' samples.

This chain uses TRBV5-5 with TRBJ2-7, with D maybe TRBD2 (6 bases). The V and J ends lost 2 bases and 4 bases respectively, with 16 bases between them. Germline V gene sequence: CDR1 SGHKS, CDR2 YYEKEE (reference sequence). The CDR3 loop spans 15 amino acids. CDR3 residues: CASSFFYWGEYEQYF. Here the CDR3 DNA reads TGTGCCAGCAGCTTCTTTTATTGGGGGGAGTACGAGCAGTACTTC.

The V gene is TRBV4-1, the J gene TRBJ2-1; D is possibly TRBD2 (6 bases). Trimming removed 4 bases at V and 5 bases at J, with 21 bases between. From germline, CDR1 is MGHRA and CDR2 YSYEKL. This CDR3 is built from 17 residues. CDR3 sequence reads: CASSPQVQGGRHNEQFF. Written as DNA, the CDR3 is TGCGCCAGCAGCCCCCAGGTCCAGGGTGGGAGGCACAATGAGCAGTTCTTC.